Listed here is a single TCR beta chain. Survey-level TCR beta sequencing used the immunoSEQ assay. The repertoire was sequenced with immunoSEQ multiplex PCR; TCRdb's copy has only in-frame clones and lacks some. The sample carries approximately 70,000 clones, just under 95% recorded once. This CDR3 spans 12 amino acids. V dropped 4 bases and J dropped 9 bases, with 12 bases sitting between them. Germline V gene sequence: CDR1 MNHEY, CDR2 SMNVEV (reference sequence). The rearrangement joins TRBV27 to TRBJ2-5, with D maybe TRBD2 (6 bases). The receptor's source is a man in his forties with rheumatoid arthritis. The specimen was PBMCs. The CDR3 DNA sequence: TGTGCCAGCAGTTCCCCGTGGGGGGCCCAGTACTTC. It codes for CASSSPWGAQYF.